The T cell receptor beta chain under discussion was sequenced for a study of sequential checkpoint blockade in melanoma. Study background: First-line arms were nivolumab then ipilimumab, or the reverse, randomized 1:1. Maintenance nivolumab came after either treatment sequence.

Sequencing used immunoSEQ multiplex PCR; TCRdb keeps in-frame clones, though not all of them. Among 20,000 or so clones listed, under 85% were seen once. The treatment denotes: randomized to nivolumab then ipilimumab (arm A) or the reverse (arm B). None of the patients previously received DNA-damaging chemotherapy. Live CD3+CD8+ CD19− CD56− cells were sorted from PBMCs. The source was CD8+ T cells sorted from blood (inferred from file names), collected from a patient given nivolumab and ipilimumab in sequence. This TCR was recovered from a human donor with melanoma.

As DNA, the CDR3 is TGTGCCAGCAGTTTGGCGGGAGGCTACGAGCAGTACTTC. Translation: CASSLAGGYEQYF. This chain links TRBV27 with TRBJ2-5; 8 bases are a match to TRBD2. The DNA end lines up better with TRBJ2-7; the J call may be wrong. This CDR3 has 13 residues. Germline CDR1 reads MNHEY; CDR2 reads SMNVEV (reference sequence).